What follows are 23 T cell receptor beta chains derived from one specimen sequenced in a study of cytomegalovirus exposure and HLA in healthy donors. A multiplex PCR was run with 60 Vbeta primers and 13 Jbeta primers. TCRdb's copy holds only in-frame clones and misses some; the assay was immunoSEQ multiplex PCR. The sample lists around 190,000 clones; roughly four fifths were seen once. The sequencing sample was made of PBMCs. These receptors were obtained from a man aged 18 to 29 in good health and CMV-seronegative.

This chain links TRBV18 with TRBJ2-4; D might be TRBD2 (7 bases). The V and J ends lost 3 bases and 6 bases respectively, with 18 bases between them. The CDR3 is 16 amino acids. From germline, CDR1 is KGHSH and CDR2 LQKENI. Here the CDR3 DNA reads TGTGCCAGCTCACCCCAAGGGGGGGGCGTGGGAAACATTCAGTACTTC. This translates into CASSPQGGGVGNIQYF.

The rearrangement uses TRBV29-1 and TRBJ2-3; 8 positions agree with TRBD1. After removal of 7 bases from V and 0 bases from J, the junction contained 3 bases not matched to a gene. The CDR3 totals 13 residues. From germline, CDR1 is SQVTM and CDR2 ANQGSEA. This CDR3 is CSARQGSTDTQYF. The CDR3, as DNA: TGCAGCGCAAGACAGGGGAGCACAGATACGCAGTATTTT.

J is TRBJ1-2 and V is TRBV5-1; tentative D call: TRBD1 (5 bases). This CDR3 has 17 amino acids. Trimming left V 0 bases short and J 8 bases short, with 23 bases between. Per germline, CDR1 SGHRS and CDR2 YFSETQ. The CDR3 DNA follows: TGCGCCAGCAGCTTGGGGCCAATCCGGGACTTTGTTTCGGGCTACACCTTC. Protein sequence: CASSLGPIRDFVSGYTF.

This chain uses TRBV5-6 with TRBJ2-3; D is uncertain. The germline V gene has CDR1 SGHDT and CDR2 YYEEEE. The CDR3 is made up of 13 amino acids. The V end was cut by 1 base, the J end by 2 bases, with 5 bases between. The CDR3 loop reads CASSLFNTDTQYF. CDR3 nucleotide sequence: TGTGCCAGCAGCTTGTTCAACACAGATACGCAGTATTTT.

The genes are TRBV21-1 and TRBJ2-5; the DNA was not used to check the table's D call, TRBD2. TRBV21-1 counts as a pseudogene. This CDR3 comprises 14 residues. The chain's CDR3 is CASSKVRAGGTQYF. CDR3 DNA sequence: TGTGCCAGCAGCAAAGTTCGAGCGGGCGGGACCCAGTACTTC.

The chain couples TRBV15 to TRBJ1-2, with TRBD1 as a possible D gene (6 bases). Trimming pared 7 bases from V and 0 bases from J, leaving 12 bases between. In germline, CDR1 is LNHNV, CDR2 YYDKDF (reference sequence). This CDR3 comprises 14 residues. The CDR3 reads CATNTGSTNYGYTF. The CDR3 DNA is TGTGCCACCAACACAGGGTCGACTAACTATGGCTACACCTTC.

This clone was counted between two and nine times. The chain carries TRBV9 and TRBJ2-7; possible D gene TRBD1, 5 bases. Trimming took 4 bases from V and 3 from J, leaving 14 bases between them. The CDR3 is 14 amino acids. Germline V gives CDR1 SGDLS, CDR2 YYNGEE. Here the CDR3 DNA reads TGTGCCAGCAGCCCCCAATCAGGGAACTACGAGCAGTACTTC. As protein: CASSPQSGNYEQYF.

The CDR3 DNA is TGTGCCAGCAGCTTACAAGAGGACAGGGATGTTAAAAACATTCAGTACTTC. Translated: CASSLQEDRDVKNIQYF. The chain is built from TRBV13 and TRBJ2-4; 8 nucleotides align to TRBD1. The junction had 10 bases not matched to a gene; V was cut back by 2 bases and J by 4 bases. The CDR3 has 17 amino acids. Germline V gene data show CDR1 as PRHDT and CDR2 as FYEKMQ (reference sequence). The full variable domain, rest sourced from reference TRBV13 and TRBJ2-4, is AAGVIQSPRHLIKEKRETATLKCYPIPRHDTVYWYQQGPGQDPQFLISFYEKMQSDKGSIPDRFSAQQFSDYHSELNMSSLELGDSALYFCASSLQEDRDVKNIQYFGAGTRLSVL.

This clone appeared a few times. The sample has other DNA sequences that encode this CDR3 too. The chain has TRBV18 and TRBJ2-7; 8 positions match TRBD1. The V segment lost 2 bases and the J segment 3 bases; nucleotides outside the gene matches: 6. The CDR3 runs to 15 residues. Germline V gene data show CDR1 as KGHSH and CDR2 as LQKENI. CDR3 sequence (DNA): TGTGCCAGCTCACCATCCGGGACAGGCAGCTACGAGCAGTACTTC. This sequence encodes CASSPSGTGSYEQYF.

The genes are TRBV19 and TRBJ2-1, with 9 bases fitting TRBD1. This CDR3 is built from 19 residues. Germline V gene lookup returns CDR1 LNHDA and CDR2 SQIVND (reference sequence). With V trimmed by 5 bases and J by 0 bases, 14 bases remained unmatched. CDR3 nucleotides: TGTGCCAGTAGTCTCCGGACAGGGGCCCGGCTCAGCTCCTACAATGAGCAGTTCTTC. This translates into CASSLRTGARLSSYNEQFF.

The V call is TRBV11-2, the J call TRBJ1-6; 7 bases fit TRBD1. Losses at the gene ends were 5 bases for V and 13 bases for J; bases not matched to a gene: 8. The CDR3 runs 13 residues. Germline-derived CDR1 and CDR2 are SGHAT and FQNNGV. The CDR3 reads CASSPRDSHPLHF. The CDR3 coding sequence is TGTGCCAGCAGCCCCCGGGACAGTCATCCCCTCCACTTT.

The table lists this clone with a count of one. The rearrangement joins TRBV7-9 to TRBJ1-2; TRBD1 aligns across 10 bases. This CDR3 comprises 16 residues. Trimming cost V 0 bases and J 9 bases; bases outside gene matches: 10. In germline, CDR1 is SEHNR, CDR2 FQNEAQ (reference sequence). As DNA, the CDR3 is TGTGCCAGCAGCTTAGCTCTGGGACAGGGGAGCGCGCGCTACACCTTC. Its translation: CASSLALGQGSARYTF.

The chain joins TRBV7-6 to TRBJ2-1; possibly TRBD2 for D (6 bases). V lost 8 bases to trimming and J lost 3 bases, with 14 bases between them. There are 14 residues in the CDR3. In germline, CDR1 is SGHVS, CDR2 FNYEAQ. The DNA for the CDR3 is TGTGCCAGCGGCCCCCAGGGAGGCTACAATGAGCAGTTCTTC. Translating gives CASGPQGGYNEQFF.

On this clone: The same CDR3 is also encoded by other DNA sequences in this sample. The chain combines TRBV28 with TRBJ1-1; D gene uncertain. The CDR3 covers 13 residues. CDR1 MDHEN and CDR2 SYDVKM come from the germline V gene. V lost 8 bases and J 4 bases, leaving 14 bases between the germline ends. The CDR3: CASDRGTGTEAFF. In nucleotides, the CDR3 is TGTGCCAGCGATCGGGGAACTGGCACTGAAGCTTTCTTT.

The chain has TRBV6-4 and TRBJ1-2, with D maybe TRBD1 (6 bases). Per the germline V gene, CDR1 is MRHNA and CDR2 is SNTAGT. This CDR3 has 16 residues. V lost 0 bases, J lost 7 bases, and 18 bases lay in between. CDR3: CASSDSTTGRVRGYTF. The CDR3 DNA follows: TGTGCCAGCAGTGACTCGACCACAGGGCGAGTACGTGGCTACACCTTC.

The V and J genes are TRBV5-1 and TRBJ2-4; no firm D call. The germline V gene encodes CDR1 SGHRS and CDR2 YFSETQ. Trimming pared 0 bases from V and 6 bases from J, leaving 13 bases between. This CDR3 comprises 15 residues. The chain's CDR3 is CASSLVASDGNIQYF. DNA for the CDR3: TGCGCCAGCAGCTTGGTGGCCAGCGACGGAAACATTCAGTACTTC.

The chain couples TRBV7-6 to TRBJ2-5; D uncertain. The last part of the DNA fits TRBJ2-7 better; the J call may be wrong. CDR3 size: 15 residues. CDR1 and CDR2 (germline): SGHVS, FNYEAQ. The CDR3, as DNA: TGTGCCAGCAGCTTGGAGAGCCAGAGGTGGTACGAGCAGTACTTC. This gives the protein CASSLESQRWYEQYF.

This chain links TRBV4-3 with TRBJ2-7; 7 positions agree with TRBD1. Germline V lookup: CDR1 LGHNA, CDR2 YSLEER. With 3 bases clipped from V and 2 bases from J, the junction kept 13 bases outside the gene matches. This CDR3 is 17 amino acids long. As DNA, the CDR3 is TGCGCCAGCAGCCAGTTTTACAGGGGCCAGCAGGCCTACGAGCAGTACTTC. As protein: CASSQFYRGQQAYEQYF.

This chain uses TRBV4-3 with TRBJ2-3; 12 bases are shared with TRBD2. CDR3 length equals 17 residues. The V gene end was trimmed by 4 bases and the J gene end by 5 bases; junction bases not matched to a gene: 10. CDR1 is LGHNA, CDR2 YSLEER, per germline. The CDR3 is CASSRVTSGRRKDTQYF. The CDR3 nucleotides are TGCGCCAGCAGCCGAGTGACTAGCGGGAGAAGGAAAGATACGCAGTATTTT.

This chain connects TRBV7-2 to TRBJ2-7; D remains ambiguous. The germline CDR1 and CDR2 sequences are SGHTA and FQGNSA. This CDR3 comprises 14 residues. Deletions cut 7 bases from V and 2 bases from J, with 15 bases between. CDR3 nucleotides: TGTGCCAGCACCCAAAAAAGCCTGACCTACGAGCAGTACTTC. It translates to CASTQKSLTYEQYF.

The V and J genes are TRBV6-1 and TRBJ2-1, with D unresolved. The germline V and J ends were trimmed by 2 bases and 6 bases, with 8 bases remaining between them. CDR3 length equals 13 residues. Germline CDR1 MNHNS, CDR2 SASEGT. The CDR3 spells CASSEQSVNEQFF. Written as DNA, the CDR3 is TGTGCCAGCAGTGAACAGTCAGTCAATGAGCAGTTCTTC.

The chain has TRBV5-4 and TRBJ2-5; 7 bases match TRBD1. Trimming cost V 0 bases and J 2 bases; bases outside gene matches: 7. The V gene's germline CDR1 is SGHNT and CDR2 YYREEE (reference sequence). The CDR3 totals 16 residues. The CDR3 bases are TGTGCCAGCAGCTTGGGACAGGGTCAGGGGCAAGAGACCCAGTACTTC. It is translated as CASSLGQGQGQETQYF.

J is TRBJ2-7 and V is TRBV28; the D gene is possibly TRBD1 (6 bases). CDR1 is MDHEN, CDR2 SYDVKM, per germline. Trimming took off 6 bases at V and 3 bases at J, with 18 bases between the two ends. The length of the CDR3 is 15 residues. In DNA form, the CDR3 reads TGTGCCAGCAGACCCCAGGACAGTCCTTACTACGAGCAGTACTTC. Encoded protein: CASRPQDSPYYEQYF.